What follows describes a single T cell receptor beta chain. This sample stems from a study of cytomegalovirus exposure and HLA in healthy donors. It was with 60 Vbeta and 13 Jbeta primers that the PCR ran. The repertoire was sequenced with immunoSEQ multiplex PCR; TCRdb's copy has only in-frame clones and lacks some. The table lists about 190,000 clones, 79% of them singletons, with less than 2% in the top ten. This CDR3 comprises 14 residues. Deletions cut 4 bases from V and 7 bases from J, with 17 bases between. Germline CDR1 reads SGHNT; CDR2 reads YYREEE (reference sequence). The TCR originated in a young woman in good health and CMV-seronegative. The chain is built from TRBV5-4 and TRBJ1-2; D is possibly TRBD1 (6 bases). Sequencing used PBMCs. The CDR3 DNA reads as TGTGCCAGCAGCCCGACAGGTTTTAGCTCTGGCTACACCTTC. It codes for CASSPTGFSSGYTF.